This T cell receptor beta chain was sequenced for a study of CD8+ T cells in alopecia areata (dated by TCRdb to about 2018). A note on the overall study: To study T cell clonal expansion in alopecia areata, the researchers applied high-throughput TCRbeta sequencing to both the C3H/HeJ mouse model and human patients. Human TCRbeta sequencing covered scalp tissue and sorted CD4+ and CD8+ peripheral blood T cells from patchy and totalis/universalis alopecia areata patients and healthy controls. Scalp clonality was compared among normal scalp (n=4), patchy alopecia areata scalp (n=8), and alopecia totalis/universalis scalp (n=8). RNA was extracted with the PAXgene miRNA kit for fixed scalp, the miRNeasy kit for PBMCs, and the RNeasy kit for mouse skin. TCRbeta CDR3 regions were amplified by immunoSEQ multiplex PCR with 35 Vbeta forward and 13 Jbeta reverse primers. On the study overall, not on this receptor specifically: Resident alphabeta T cells in normal human skin are also sequenced, complicating scalp TCR repertoire analysis, unlike mouse skin dominated by gammadelta T cells. TCR sequences shared between patients were less clear than in mice, possibly partly because of HLA diversity in the patient population. Lesional scalp, especially in alopecia totalis/universalis, showed higher clonality and more expanded CD8+ clones than normal scalp, suggesting antigenic drive.

Lesional scalp punch biopsies and peripheral blood were obtained from alopecia areata patients. PBMCs were isolated by density centrifugation and stained for CD3, CD4 and CD8, after which CD4+ and CD8+ T cells were sorted on a FACSAria. As part of a multicenter biomarker study, untreated alopecia areata patients were recruited. In 5 or 6 patients from the biomarker study, blood CD8+ T cells were sorted further into NKG2D-low and NKG2D-high fractions. A note on this clone: No cognate antigen has been identified for it. Per-base qualities were not stored, and no clone one base away is much larger.

Preparation of the library involved the immunoSEQ multiplex PCR assay. To provide template for TCR sequencing, every sample had RNA extracted and reverse transcribed into cDNA. SuperScript III was used for first-strand cDNA synthesis, primed with a 2:1 mix of oligo-dT and random hexamers. A synthetic immune receptor repertoire was used to assess amplification bias, and residual bias was removed computationally. The study's processing was this. Raw reads were preprocessed to remove errors, and CDR3 was defined according to IMGT conventions as the region from the conserved cysteine to phenylalanine. To get clonality, Shannon entropy was normalized by log2 of the number of productive unique TCRs and the result was subtracted from 1. Whether each scalp clone was CD4 or CD8 was inferred by checking scalp TCRbeta sequences against the CD4 and CD8 repertoires from sorted blood. The source is immuneACCESS, and TCRdb retained only in-frame sequences with V and J called. Part of the clones is not carried over; for the studies checked, unresolved V genes explain less than half of this, and the remainder is unexplained. The DNA gave D and trimming, while V, J and clone size come from that table. The sample has 120,000 or so clones on record, around 48% of them singletons. The ten largest clonotypes hold roughly a tenth of the sample.

Reading the germline V gene (reference sequence) gives CDR1 GTSNPN and CDR2 SVGIG. The CDR3 sequence holds 12 residues, the cysteine and phenylalanine included. The only DNA kept is the CDR3, 36 bases in frame from the first base. Clipping removes 0 bases from V and 8 bases from J, with 1 as the unmatched junction base count. The chain links TRBV30 with TRBJ2-1; 7 central bases correspond to TRBD2. This clonotype originated in a human donor with alopecia areata. Sample: NKG2D-low CD8+ T cells sorted from blood. Per the publication, the cell subset or site label means: sorted CD8+ NKG2D-low blood T cells. The DNA sequence is given as TGTGCCTGGAGTGTAGCGGGGCATGAGCAGTTCTTC. It is translated as CAWSVAGHEQFF.